This note documents a single T cell receptor beta chain sequence. Its antigen is currently unknown. This entry belongs to a study of cytomegalovirus exposure and HLA in healthy donors. PCR involved 60 Vbeta and 13 Jbeta primers. The data were produced by immunoSEQ multiplex PCR, yet TCRdb's version contains in-frame clones alone and is incomplete. The table has about 130,000 clones, 73% seen once. The study's findings and limits: In a later analysis, the majority of CMV-associated beta chains seemingly showed HLA restriction.

Trimming shortened V by 6 bases and J by 2 bases, and 16 bases separated the two germline ends. The V gene's germline CDR1 is KGHSH and CDR2 LQKENI. This CDR3 is 16 amino acids long. The receptor was derived from a man between 60 and 70 years old in good health and CMV-seropositive. Source material: PBMCs. The V call is TRBV18, the J call TRBJ1-4; D not certain. The CDR3, as DNA: TGTGCCAGCTCTCCGAATAGTCCGGGGACTAATGAAAAACTGTTTTTT. Translation: CASSPNSPGTNEKLFF. The full variable domain, its missing parts supplied by reference TRBV18 and TRBJ1-4, is NAGVMQNPRHLVRRRGQEARLRCSPMKGHSHVYWYRQLPEEGLKFMVYLQKENIIDESGMPKERFSAEFPKEGPSILRIQQVVRGDSAAYFCASSPNSPGTNEKLFFGSGTQLSVL.